This TCR beta chain was recorded in a study of T-cell memory formation after mild COVID-19. Study at large: For the most part, TCR clusters were specific to one donor.

TCRdb itself ran the 5' RACE reads through MiXCR, one entry per CDR3 protein. The sample consists of roughly 42,000 distinct CDR3 sequences, 7.3% of them appearing once. With V trimmed by 2 bases and J by 7 bases, 2 bases remained unmatched. The CDR3 length is 14 residues. Germline lookup yields CDR1 MNHEY and CDR2 SVGAGI. General study findings and limits: Among clones peaking at day 37 in the second wave, SARS-CoV-2 specificity remained unconfirmed. CD4/CD8 balance held among clones contracting day 15 to 85, and later expanders leaned CD4+.

This clonotype was picked up a small number of times. As yet, its antigen is unknown. Sequencing was done on a sample of PBMCs or a T cell subset sorted from them (not recorded which). This chain links TRBV6-5 with TRBJ1-6, with 7 bases matching TRBD1. This clonotype was sampled from a man between 18 and 35 years old who had mild COVID-19 (a few samples of this study predate the infection). Cell type and time point are not known. The CDR3: CASSYPGQNSPLHF. The CDR3 DNA reads as TGTGCCAGCAGTTACCCGGGACAGAATTCACCCCTCCACTTT.